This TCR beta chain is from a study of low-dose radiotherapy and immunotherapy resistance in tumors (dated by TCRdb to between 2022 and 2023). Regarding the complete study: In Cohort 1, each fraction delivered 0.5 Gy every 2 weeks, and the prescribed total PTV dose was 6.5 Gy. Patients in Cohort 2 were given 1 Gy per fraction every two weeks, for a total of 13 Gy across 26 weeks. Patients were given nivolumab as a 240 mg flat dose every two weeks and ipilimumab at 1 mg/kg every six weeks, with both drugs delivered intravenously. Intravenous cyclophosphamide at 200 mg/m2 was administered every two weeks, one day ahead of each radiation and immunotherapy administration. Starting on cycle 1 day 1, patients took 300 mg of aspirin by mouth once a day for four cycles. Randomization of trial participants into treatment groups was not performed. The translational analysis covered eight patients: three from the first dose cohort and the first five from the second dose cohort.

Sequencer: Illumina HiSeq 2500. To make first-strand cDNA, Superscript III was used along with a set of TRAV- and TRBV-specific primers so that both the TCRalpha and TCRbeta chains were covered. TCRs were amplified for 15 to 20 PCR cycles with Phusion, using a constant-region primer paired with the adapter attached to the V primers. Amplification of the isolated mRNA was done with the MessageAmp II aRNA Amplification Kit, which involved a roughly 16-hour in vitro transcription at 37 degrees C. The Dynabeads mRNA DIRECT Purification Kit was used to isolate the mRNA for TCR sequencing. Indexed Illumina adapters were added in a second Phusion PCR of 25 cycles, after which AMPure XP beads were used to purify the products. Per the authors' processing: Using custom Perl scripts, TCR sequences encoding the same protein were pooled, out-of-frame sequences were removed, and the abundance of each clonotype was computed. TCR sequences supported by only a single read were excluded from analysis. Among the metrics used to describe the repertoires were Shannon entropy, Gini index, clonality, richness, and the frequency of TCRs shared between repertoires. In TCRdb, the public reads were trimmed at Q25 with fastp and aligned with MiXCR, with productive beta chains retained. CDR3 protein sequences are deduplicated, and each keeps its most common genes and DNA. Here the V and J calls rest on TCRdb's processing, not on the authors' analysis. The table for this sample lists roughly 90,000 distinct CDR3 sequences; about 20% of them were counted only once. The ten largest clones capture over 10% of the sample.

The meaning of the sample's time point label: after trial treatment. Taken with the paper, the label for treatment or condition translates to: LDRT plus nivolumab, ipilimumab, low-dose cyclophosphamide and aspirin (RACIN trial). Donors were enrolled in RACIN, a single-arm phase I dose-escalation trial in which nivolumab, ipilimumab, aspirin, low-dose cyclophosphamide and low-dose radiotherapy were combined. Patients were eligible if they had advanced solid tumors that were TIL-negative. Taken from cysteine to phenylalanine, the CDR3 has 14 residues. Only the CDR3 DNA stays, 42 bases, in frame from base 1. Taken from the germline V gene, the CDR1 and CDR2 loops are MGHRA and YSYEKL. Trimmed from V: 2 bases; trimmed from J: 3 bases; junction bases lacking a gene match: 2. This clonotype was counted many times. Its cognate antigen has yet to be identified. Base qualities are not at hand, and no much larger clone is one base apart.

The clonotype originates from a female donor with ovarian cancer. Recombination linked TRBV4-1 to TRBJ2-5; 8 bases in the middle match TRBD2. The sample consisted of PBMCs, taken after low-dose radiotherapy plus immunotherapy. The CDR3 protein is CASSQIGGEETQYF. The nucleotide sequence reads TGCGCCAGCAGCCAAATCGGGGGGGAAGAGACCCAGTACTTC.